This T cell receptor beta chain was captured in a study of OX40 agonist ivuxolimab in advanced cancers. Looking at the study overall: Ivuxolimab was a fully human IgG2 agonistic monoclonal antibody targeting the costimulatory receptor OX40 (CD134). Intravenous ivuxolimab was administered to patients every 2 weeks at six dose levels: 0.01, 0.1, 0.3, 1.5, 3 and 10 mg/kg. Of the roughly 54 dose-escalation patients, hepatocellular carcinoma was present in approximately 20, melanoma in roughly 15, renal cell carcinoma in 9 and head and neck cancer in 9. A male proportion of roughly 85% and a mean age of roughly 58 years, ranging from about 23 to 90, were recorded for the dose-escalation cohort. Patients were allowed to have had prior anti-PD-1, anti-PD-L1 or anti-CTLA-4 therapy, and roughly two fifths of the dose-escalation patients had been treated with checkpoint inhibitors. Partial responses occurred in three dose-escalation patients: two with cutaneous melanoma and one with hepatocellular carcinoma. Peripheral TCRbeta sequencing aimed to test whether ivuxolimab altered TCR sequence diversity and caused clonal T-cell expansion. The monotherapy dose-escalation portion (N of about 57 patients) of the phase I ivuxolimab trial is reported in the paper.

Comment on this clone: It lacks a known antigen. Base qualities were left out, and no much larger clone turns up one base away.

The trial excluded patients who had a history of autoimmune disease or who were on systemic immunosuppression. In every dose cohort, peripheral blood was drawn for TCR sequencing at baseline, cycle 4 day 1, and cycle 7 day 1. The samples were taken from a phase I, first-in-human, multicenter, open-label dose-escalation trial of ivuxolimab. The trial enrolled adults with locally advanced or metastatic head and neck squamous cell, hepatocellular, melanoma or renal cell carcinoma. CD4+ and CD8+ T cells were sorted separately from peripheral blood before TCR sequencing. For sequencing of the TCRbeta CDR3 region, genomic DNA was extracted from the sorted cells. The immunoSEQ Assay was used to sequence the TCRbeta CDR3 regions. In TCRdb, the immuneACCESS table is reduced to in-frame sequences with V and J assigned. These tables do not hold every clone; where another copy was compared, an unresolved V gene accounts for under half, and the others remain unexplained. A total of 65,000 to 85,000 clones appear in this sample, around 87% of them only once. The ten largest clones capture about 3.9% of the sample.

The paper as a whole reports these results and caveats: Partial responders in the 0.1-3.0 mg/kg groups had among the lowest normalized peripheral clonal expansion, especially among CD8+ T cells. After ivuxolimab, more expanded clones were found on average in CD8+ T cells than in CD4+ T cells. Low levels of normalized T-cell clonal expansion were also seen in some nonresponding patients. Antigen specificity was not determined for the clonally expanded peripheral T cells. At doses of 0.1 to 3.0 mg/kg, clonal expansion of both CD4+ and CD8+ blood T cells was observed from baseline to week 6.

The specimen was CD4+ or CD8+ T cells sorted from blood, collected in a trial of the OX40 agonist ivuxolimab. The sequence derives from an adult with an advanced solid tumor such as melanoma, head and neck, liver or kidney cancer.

In nucleotides, the sequence is TGTGCCAGCTCACCATACACTAGCGGGGGACAAGAGACCCAGTACTTC. It translates as CASSPYTSGGQETQYF. Rearrangement joined TRBV18 to TRBJ2-5; TRBD2 aligns with 11 central bases. V ends up 2 bases short and J 2 bases short, with an unmatched junction base count of 4. The CDR3 goes from the cysteine to the phenylalanine over 16 residues. Left in the record is the CDR3 DNA by itself, 48 bases read in frame from the first base. According to the germline V gene, CDR1 reads KGHSH and CDR2 reads LQKENI.